Listed here are 18 T cell receptor beta chains from one sample, sequenced in a study of early T cells in non-severe SARS-CoV-2 infection (dated by TCRdb to the early 2020s). Libraries were prepared through 5' RACE. Sequencing was carried out with a NextSeq 500. TCRdb took the public reads, trimmed them with fastp at Q25, ran MiXCR for clone calling and kept in-frame beta chains. Each record represents a unique CDR3 protein, reported with the most common genes and DNA among its rows. The sample profile shows 30,000 to 40,000 distinct CDR3 sequences; 6% to 7.5% of them were found once. The ten largest clones capture about 13% of the sample. The sequencing used whole blood, collected at baseline. The receptors were sampled from an adult who was a healthcare worker with PCR-confirmed SARS-CoV-2 infection or an uninfected control (not recorded which).

This clonotype turned up a few times. The genes are TRBV10-2 and TRBJ1-1; D is uncertain. Germline CDR1 and CDR2: WSHSY and SAAADI. CDR3 length: 12 amino acids. V was cut by 5 bases and J by 1 base, with 5 bases left in between. The CDR3 DNA is TGCGCCAGCAGTCTAACGAACACTGAAGCTTTCTTT. It specifies CASSLTNTEAFF.

In its sample, this clonotype is medium-sized. For the CDR3, the DNA is TGCGCCAGCAGCTTGGCCCCTCCTAGCGGGACTGGTAATACCCCCCAAAATACGCAGTATTTT. As protein: CASSLAPPSGTGNTPQNTQYF. The chain links TRBV5-1 to TRBJ2-3, with 9 bases that match TRBD2. From germline, CDR1 is SGHRS and CDR2 YFSETQ. The V and J ends lost 0 bases and 7 bases, in that order; junction bases with no gene match: 24. The CDR3 consists of 21 residues. The full variable domain, its missing parts supplied by reference TRBV5-1 and TRBJ2-3, is KAGVTQTPRYLIKTRGQQVTLSCSPISGHRSVSWYQQTPGQGLQFLFEYFSETQRNKGNFPGRFSGRQFSNSRSEMNVSTLELGDSALYLCASSLAPPSGTGNTPQNTQYFGPGTRLTVL.

J is TRBJ1-6 and V is TRBV5-5; 9 nucleotides align to TRBD1. The junction had 10 bases not matched to a gene; V was cut back by 4 bases and J by 11 bases. CDR3 length: 15 residues. CDR1 SGHKS and CDR2 YYEKEE come from the germline V gene (reference sequence). The CDR3 coding sequence is TGTGCCAGCAGCCTACTGGGACAGGGAAGGACACCCCTCCACTTT. Its protein is CASSLLGQGRTPLHF. Variable domain in full (rest from reference TRBV5-5 and TRBJ1-6): DAGVTQSPTHLIKTRGQQVTLRCSPISGHKSVSWYQQVLGQGPQFIFQYYEKEERGRGNFPDRFSARQFPNYSSELNVNALLLGDSALYLCASSLLGQGRTPLHFGNGTRLTVT.

This clonotype was observed many times. The chain joins TRBV11-2 to TRBJ2-5; TRBD1 agrees at 7 bases. V lost 5 bases, J lost 5 bases, and 11 bases stayed unmatched. Germline V gives CDR1 SGHAT, CDR2 FQNNGV. The CDR3 consists of 15 residues. CDR3 amino acids: CASSPRRTGFETQYF. Here the CDR3 DNA reads TGTGCCAGCAGCCCAAGAAGGACAGGATTTGAGACCCAGTACTTC.

The table lists this clonotype with a few counts. This chain uses TRBV27 with TRBJ1-3; TRBD1 aligns across 10 bases. V shed 4 bases, J shed 0 bases, and the junction held 6 bases outside the gene matches. Germline lookup yields CDR1 MNHEY and CDR2 SMNVEV (reference sequence). This CDR3 has 17 residues. The CDR3: CASSSRTGGDSGNTIYF. Here the CDR3 DNA reads TGTGCCAGCAGTTCCAGGACAGGGGGGGACTCTGGAAACACCATATATTTT.

This clonotype occurred many times. The chain has TRBV16 and TRBJ1-6, with a tentative D call TRBD1 (6 bases). In germline, CDR1 is KGHSY, CDR2 FQNENV. The CDR3 runs 13 residues. Trimming cost V 3 bases and J 8 bases, with 8 bases left between them. CDR3 bases: TGTGCCAGCAGCCAGAACAGGGATTCACCCCTCCACTTT. It is translated as CASSQNRDSPLHF.

J is TRBJ2-1 and V is TRBV24-1, with D perhaps matching TRBD1 (5 bases). V gave up 0 bases and J gave up 0 bases, with 11 bases separating them. CDR1 KGHDR and CDR2 SFDVKD come from the germline V gene. This CDR3 region has 17 residues. In DNA form, the CDR3 reads TGTGCCACCAGTGATTTGCAGGGTCCGAGCTCCTACAATGAGCAGTTCTTC. Translation gives CATSDLQGPSSYNEQFF.

V is TRBV14 and J is TRBJ2-1, with 8 bases identical to TRBD2. CDR1 and CDR2 from the germline V gene are SGHDN and FVKESK. The CDR3 has 16 amino acids. J was trimmed by 3 bases and V by 4 bases; bases with no gene match: 8. CDR3 protein: CASSRDIAGIYNEQFF. CDR3 in DNA: TGTGCCAGCAGCCGGGACATAGCGGGAATCTACAATGAGCAGTTCTTC.

Only a few counts were recorded for this clonotype. The rearrangement joins TRBV20-1 to TRBJ2-7; 8 bases line up with TRBD2. In germline, CDR1 is DFQATT, CDR2 SNEGSKA (reference sequence). CDR3 length: 14 amino acids. The J segment lost 0 bases and the V segment lost 1 base, leaving 2 bases of the junction unmatched. The CDR3 loop reads CSARGLASSYEQYV. CDR3 in DNA: TGCAGTGCTAGAGGACTAGCGAGCTCCTACGAGCAGTACGTC.

This clonotype has only a few counts. The chain uses TRBV7-9 and TRBJ2-2; 8 bases match TRBD2. Germline-derived CDR1 and CDR2 are SEHNR and FQNEAQ (reference sequence). The V segment lost 5 bases and the J segment 0 bases; nucleotides outside the gene matches: 8. The CDR3 sequence is 17 residues long. As DNA, the CDR3 is TGTGCCAGCAGCCCTCGTCCTAGCGGGCCGAACACCGGGGAGCTGTTTTTT. Protein product: CASSPRPSGPNTGELFF.

This clonotype was recorded many times. J is TRBJ2-2 and V is TRBV28; a possible D gene is TRBD2 (6 bases). Trimming took 7 bases from V and 6 from J, leaving 15 bases between them. This CDR3 has 14 residues. The germline V gene has CDR1 MDHEN and CDR2 SYDVKM. For the CDR3, the DNA is TGTGCCAGCACCCCCGGGAGAGGGGCCGGGGAGCTGTTTTTT. Translation gives CASTPGRGAGELFF.

The table lists this clonotype with many counts. The V and J genes are TRBV5-6 and TRBJ2-1, with 8 bases matching TRBD2. The V gene's germline CDR1 is SGHDT and CDR2 YYEEEE. The CDR3 length is 16 residues. With 5 bases clipped from V and 7 bases from J, the junction kept 14 bases outside the gene matches. CDR3 sequence reads: CASRTRGLGLENEQFF. The DNA of the CDR3 is TGTGCCAGCAGGACGCGGGGACTAGGGTTGGAGAATGAGCAGTTCTTC.

This clonotype is a singleton in its sample. The CDR3 nucleotides read TGCAGTGCTCCGGCCTTGGGTCCAGAAAACATTCAGTACTTC. Amino acids: CSAPALGPENIQYF. This chain uses TRBV20-1 with TRBJ2-4, with D hard to call. V lost 5 bases and J 5 bases, leaving 16 bases between the germline ends. Looked up from germline, CDR1 is DFQATT and CDR2 is SNEGSKA (reference sequence). The CDR3 covers 14 residues.

This clonotype appeared many times. J is TRBJ2-1 and V is TRBV6-6; D possibly corresponds to TRBD2 (6 bases). V gave up 8 bases and J gave up 0 bases, with 8 bases separating them. The CDR3 consists of 13 residues. CDR1 and CDR2 from the germline V gene are MNHNY and SVGAGI (reference sequence). CDR3 sequence: CASVGSSYNEQFF. The CDR3 bases are TGTGCCAGCGTCGGGAGCTCCTACAATGAGCAGTTCTTC.

The chain has TRBV7-2 and TRBJ1-2; 7 nucleotides agree with TRBD1. CDR3 length: 15 amino acids. CDR1 is SGHTA and CDR2 is FQGNSA in the germline V gene. V shed 2 bases, J shed 3 bases, and the junction held 6 bases outside the gene matches. The CDR3 protein is CASSLSGRGYYGYTF. DNA of the CDR3: TGTGCCAGCAGCTTAAGTGGCAGGGGGTACTATGGCTACACCTTC.

This clonotype is deemed medium-sized (0.01 to 0.1%). The rearrangement links TRBV7-2 to TRBJ2-5; D may be TRBD1 or TRBD2 (6 bases each). Between the trimmed V and J ends, which lost 6 bases and 4 bases, there was a span of 18 bases. The CDR3 totals 15 residues. The germline V gene has CDR1 SGHTA and CDR2 FQGNSA. The CDR3 here is CASRSGQPGGETQYF. The DNA for the CDR3 is TGTGCCAGCAGATCCGGACAGCCCGGGGGAGAGACCCAGTACTTC.

The rearrangement joins TRBV6-1 to TRBJ2-3; TRBD1 might be the D (5 bases). CDR1 is MNHNS, CDR2 SASEGT, per germline. This CDR3 spans 15 amino acids. The V gene lost 2 bases and the J gene lost 3 bases, with 12 bases spanning the gap. The CDR3 sequence: CASSERGGMTDTQYF. The CDR3 nucleotides are TGTGCCAGCAGTGAAAGGGGTGGCATGACAGATACGCAGTATTTT.

This clonotype was seen a few times. The chain employs TRBV30 and TRBJ1-4; D remains unclear. V was shortened by 8 bases and J by 5 bases, with 9 bases between the two germline ends. The CDR3 has 11 amino acids. Germline loops: CDR1 GTSNPN, CDR2 SVGIG (reference sequence). CDR3 nucleotides: TGTGCCCAAGGAGTAAATGAAAAACTGTTTTTT. It translates to CAQGVNEKLFF.